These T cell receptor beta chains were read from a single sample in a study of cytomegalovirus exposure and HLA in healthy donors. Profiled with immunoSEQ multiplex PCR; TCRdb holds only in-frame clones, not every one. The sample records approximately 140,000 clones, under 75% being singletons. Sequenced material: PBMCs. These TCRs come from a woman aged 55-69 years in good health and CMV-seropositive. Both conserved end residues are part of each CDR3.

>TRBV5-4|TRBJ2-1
CASSLTSGRHEQFF
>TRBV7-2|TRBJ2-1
CASSSQLAGGALDYNEQFF
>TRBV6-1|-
CASSETPGTGGNEQYF
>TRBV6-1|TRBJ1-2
CASRAWSYGYTF
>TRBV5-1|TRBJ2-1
CASSLVEGASNEQFF
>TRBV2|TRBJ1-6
CASSVSDNSPLHF
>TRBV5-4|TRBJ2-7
CASRAETGVGEQYF
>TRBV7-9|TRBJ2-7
CASSLDGLAGRVGQYF
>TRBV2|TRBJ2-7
CASSDLRSFSYEQYF
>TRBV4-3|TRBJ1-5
CASSQDRGDNQPQHF
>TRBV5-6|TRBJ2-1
CASSLSQGRSYNEQFF
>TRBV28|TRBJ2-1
CASRPRGSSYNEQFF
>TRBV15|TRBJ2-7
CATSSIRDISYEQYF
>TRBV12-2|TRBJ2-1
CASRYLGQGAGDEQFF
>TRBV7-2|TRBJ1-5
CASSRQGFDQPQHF
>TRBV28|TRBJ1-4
CASSPQGATNEKLFF
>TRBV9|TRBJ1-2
CASSVGGEAYGYTF
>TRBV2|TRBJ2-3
CASRRRQSADTQYF
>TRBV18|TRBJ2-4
CASSRRGLAGGSEYF
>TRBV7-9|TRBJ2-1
CASSPTLQGWNNEQFF
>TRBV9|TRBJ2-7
CASSVGAGTSYEQYF
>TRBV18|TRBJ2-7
CASSPRTSGTYEQYF
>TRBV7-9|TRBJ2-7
CASSPAYEQYF
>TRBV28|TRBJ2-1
CASSPPSISTSGSFFHNEQFF
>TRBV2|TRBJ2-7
CASRQVEEQYF
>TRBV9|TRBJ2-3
CASSVGPRGRDKDTQYF
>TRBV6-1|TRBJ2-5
CASSRQGQETQYF
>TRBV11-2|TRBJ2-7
CASSRPGLAGGGDYEQYF
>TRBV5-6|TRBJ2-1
CASSPNPNSGRSYNEQFF
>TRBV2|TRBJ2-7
CASIQDSSLWEQYF
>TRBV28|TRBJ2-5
CASSLDPPQGETQYF